These T cell receptor beta chains were read from a single sample in a study of T cell clonotyping in hematopoietic cell transplantation. Data came from immunoSEQ multiplex PCR; TCRdb stores just in-frame clones and leaves some out. The sample lists nearly 9,500 clones, 95% to 98% occurring once. The sample here was peripheral blood mononuclear cells, taken 100 days after allogeneic stem cell transplant. These receptors originate from a male patient aged 55 to 69 who had an allogeneic stem cell transplant from a related donor, so the T cells may come from the graft donor. Some clones in this sample may be carry-over from other donors' samples. The CDR3 runs from the conserved cysteine through the conserved F or W. A D gene is named only where the DNA matches it firmly. Size is omitted from some rows. Given values are once, few, many or a class for expanded clones.

d_gene: .
v_gene: TRBV6-5
j_gene: TRBJ2-7
abundance: .
CDR3nt: TGTGCCAGCAGTTACCTCCAGAGCTCCTACGAGCAGTACTTC
CDR3aa: CASSYLQSSYEQYF

d_gene: TRBD2
v_gene: TRBV4-1
j_gene: TRBJ2-7
abundance: .
CDR3nt: TGCGCCAGCAGCCCAGACGACGGGGGGACCTCCTACGAGCAGTACTTC
CDR3aa: CASSPDDGGTSYEQYF

d_gene: .
v_gene: TRBV7-9
j_gene: TRBJ2-7
abundance: .
CDR3nt: TGTGCCAGCAGCTTAATCCCCTACGAGCAGTACTTC
CDR3aa: CASSLIPYEQYF

d_gene: .
v_gene: TRBV4-1
j_gene: TRBJ2-7
abundance: .
CDR3nt: TGCGCCAGCAGCCCCTCCCGGACTGGCTACGAGCAGTACTTC
CDR3aa: CASSPSRTGYEQYF

d_gene: .
v_gene: TRBV21-1
j_gene: TRBJ1-3
abundance: .
CDR3nt: TGTGCCAGCAGCAATAAGGCTCTGAGCTCTGGAAACACCATATATTTT
CDR3aa: CASSNKALSSGNTIYF

d_gene: TRBD1
v_gene: TRBV7-2
j_gene: TRBJ2-7
abundance: .
CDR3nt: TGTGCCAGCAGCTTAGCCAGTGGGACAGGAAACCACGAGCAGTACTTC
CDR3aa: CASSLASGTGNHEQYF

d_gene: .
v_gene: TRBV28
j_gene: TRBJ1-1
abundance: .
CDR3nt: TGTGCCAGCAGTTTATCTTTCAAGAACACTGAAGCTTTCTTT
CDR3aa: CASSLSFKNTEAFF

d_gene: .
v_gene: TRBV11-3
j_gene: TRBJ1-4
abundance: .
CDR3nt: TGTGCCAGCAGCTTAGTAGGGATTGGTGAAAAACTGTTTTTT
CDR3aa: CASSLVGIGEKLFF

d_gene: TRBD1
v_gene: TRBV30
j_gene: TRBJ1-2
abundance: .
CDR3nt: TGTGCCTCCTCATCCGGGACAGGGAATGTTGGCTACACCTTC
CDR3aa: CASSSGTGNVGYTF

d_gene: .
v_gene: TRBV27
j_gene: TRBJ1-5
abundance: .
CDR3nt: TGTGCCAGCAGTTTGCAAGGGAATCAGCCCCAGCATTTT
CDR3aa: CASSLQGNQPQHF

d_gene: .
v_gene: TRBV7-3
j_gene: TRBJ1-1
abundance: once
CDR3nt: TGTGCCAGCAGCCTCGGGCGGGAGAACACTGAAGCTTTCTTT
CDR3aa: CASSLGRENTEAFF

d_gene: .
v_gene: TRBV7-2
j_gene: TRBJ1-5
abundance: .
CDR3nt: TGTGCCAGCAGCTTAGTGGGGGGTCGTAGCAATCAGCCCCAGCATTTT
CDR3aa: CASSLVGGRSNQPQHF

d_gene: .
v_gene: TRBV7-9
j_gene: TRBJ1-2
abundance: .
CDR3nt: TGTGCCAGCAGCTCCGCAGAGGGGGGAATTGTGGGCTACACCTTC
CDR3aa: CASSSAEGGIVGYTF

d_gene: TRBD2
v_gene: TRBV4-1
j_gene: TRBJ2-5
abundance: .
CDR3nt: TGCGCCAGCAGCCAAGATGGGCGGGGGATCTTCCAAGAGACCCAGTACTTC
CDR3aa: CASSQDGRGIFQETQYF

d_gene: .
v_gene: TRBV28
j_gene: TRBJ2-7
abundance: once
CDR3nt: TGTGCCAGCAGTTCGGGGGGGACAGGCAGCTACGAGCAGTACTTC
CDR3aa: CASSSGGTGSYEQYF

d_gene: .
v_gene: TRBV7-9
j_gene: TRBJ1-2
abundance: .
CDR3nt: TGTGCCAGCAGCATGAACAGGCAGGGTAACTATGGCTACACCTTC
CDR3aa: CASSMNRQGNYGYTF

d_gene: .
v_gene: TRBV2
j_gene: TRBJ1-2
abundance: .
CDR3nt: TGTGCCAGCAGTATGGACGCGTCCAACTATGGCTACACCTTC
CDR3aa: CASSMDASNYGYTF

d_gene: .
v_gene: TRBV14
j_gene: TRBJ2-1
abundance: .
CDR3nt: TGTGCCAGCAGCCGTGGGGGGAACCCTAACAATGAGCAGTTCTTC
CDR3aa: CASSRGGNPNNEQFF

d_gene: .
v_gene: TRBV19
j_gene: TRBJ1-1
abundance: .
CDR3nt: TGTGCCAGTAGTCCGGGCGTGAACACTGAAGCTTTCTTT
CDR3aa: CASSPGVNTEAFF

d_gene: .
v_gene: TRBV14
j_gene: TRBJ2-3
abundance: .
CDR3nt: TGTGCCAGCAGCCAGGAGTGGACAGAGACCTTCACAGATACGCAGTATTTT
CDR3aa: CASSQEWTETFTDTQYF

d_gene: TRBD2
v_gene: TRBV4-2
j_gene: TRBJ2-7
abundance: .
CDR3nt: TGTGCCAGCAGCCAATCACTAGCGCTAAGCTCCTACGAGCAGTACTTC
CDR3aa: CASSQSLALSSYEQYF

d_gene: TRBD2
v_gene: TRBV7-8
j_gene: TRBJ2-1
abundance: .
CDR3nt: TGTGCCAGCAGCTTAGTAGTGACTAGCGGTCACCCGTTCTTC
CDR3aa: CASSLVVTSGHPFF

d_gene: TRBD2
v_gene: TRBV2
j_gene: TRBJ2-5
abundance: once
CDR3nt: TGTGCCAGCAGTGAGTGGGGCGGGGGTTCGCTTGAGACCCAGTACTTC
CDR3aa: CASSEWGGGSLETQYF

d_gene: .
v_gene: TRBV4-1
j_gene: TRBJ2-2
abundance: .
CDR3nt: TGCGCCAGCAGCCAAGTGGCCCGGCGAGGGGGGGGAGAGGAGCTGTTTTTT
CDR3aa: CASSQVARRGGGEELFF

d_gene: .
v_gene: TRBV6-5
j_gene: TRBJ2-3
abundance: .
CDR3nt: TGTGCCAGCAGCCAAAGTCGAACGAGCACAGATACGCAGTATTTT
CDR3aa: CASSQSRTSTDTQYF

d_gene: .
v_gene: TRBV5-1
j_gene: TRBJ1-2
abundance: once
CDR3nt: TGCGCCAGCAGCTTGCAAACAGGGTATGGCTACACCTTC
CDR3aa: CASSLQTGYGYTF

d_gene: TRBD1
v_gene: TRBV4-3
j_gene: TRBJ2-5
abundance: .
CDR3nt: TGCGCCAGCAGCCCACGACAGGGGTGGCAAGAGACCCAGTACTTC
CDR3aa: CASSPRQGWQETQYF

d_gene: .
v_gene: TRBV5-4
j_gene: TRBJ2-2
abundance: .
CDR3nt: TGTGCCAGCAGCTTCGGGACCGGAGGGATCGGGGAGCTGTTTTTT
CDR3aa: CASSFGTGGIGELFF

d_gene: .
v_gene: TRBV7-9
j_gene: TRBJ1-5
abundance: .
CDR3nt: TGTGCCAGCAGCTTAACCGGGGGCAATCAGCCCCAGCATTTT
CDR3aa: CASSLTGGNQPQHF

d_gene: .
v_gene: TRBV11-3
j_gene: TRBJ2-7
abundance: .
CDR3nt: TGTGCCAGCAGCACGGCATACGAGCAGTACTTC
CDR3aa: CASSTAYEQYF

d_gene: .
v_gene: TRBV30
j_gene: TRBJ2-7
abundance: .
CDR3nt: TGTGCCTGGAGACAACCTTGGGGCAGGGCCGAGCAGTACTTC
CDR3aa: CAWRQPWGRAEQYF

d_gene: .
v_gene: TRBV2
j_gene: TRBJ2-1
abundance: .
CDR3nt: TGTGCCAGCAGTGACGTAGGGTATGAGCAGTTCTTC
CDR3aa: CASSDVGYEQFF

d_gene: TRBD1
v_gene: TRBV27
j_gene: TRBJ1-2
abundance: once
CDR3nt: TGTGCCAGCAGTTTATCGACAGGGGTCTATGGCTACACCTTC
CDR3aa: CASSLSTGVYGYTF

d_gene: .
v_gene: TRBV29-1
j_gene: TRBJ2-5
abundance: .
CDR3nt: TGCAGCGCACAGGGAGTGGGGGAGACCCAGTACTTC
CDR3aa: CSAQGVGETQYF

d_gene: TRBD1
v_gene: TRBV5-1
j_gene: TRBJ2-6
abundance: .
CDR3nt: TGCGCCAGCAGCCCCGGACGACAGGGTCAACTGTCTGGGGCCAACGTCCTGACTTTC
CDR3aa: CASSPGRQGQLSGANVLTF

d_gene: .
v_gene: TRBV10-3
j_gene: TRBJ2-1
abundance: once
CDR3nt: TGTGCCATCAGCCCAGACTCAAATGAGCAGTTCTTC
CDR3aa: CAISPDSNEQFF

d_gene: TRBD1
v_gene: TRBV30
j_gene: TRBJ2-7
abundance: .
CDR3nt: TGTGCCTGTACACGGGACCAAACAGGGGTCTCCTACGAGCAGTACTTC
CDR3aa: CACTRDQTGVSYEQYF

d_gene: TRBD1
v_gene: TRBV7-2
j_gene: TRBJ2-7
abundance: .
CDR3nt: TGTGCCAGCAGCTCGCCCCGGACAGGGGGGGGGCAGTACTTC
CDR3aa: CASSSPRTGGGQYF

d_gene: TRBD1
v_gene: TRBV5-1
j_gene: TRBJ1-1
abundance: .
CDR3nt: TGCGCCAGCAGCTTCTCACAGGGGTTCACTGAAGCTTTCTTT
CDR3aa: CASSFSQGFTEAFF

d_gene: .
v_gene: TRBV6-5
j_gene: TRBJ1-1
abundance: .
CDR3nt: TGTGCCAGCAGTAAAAGGACGGTGAACACTGAAGCTTTCTTT
CDR3aa: CASSKRTVNTEAFF

d_gene: .
v_gene: TRBV30
j_gene: TRBJ1-2
abundance: once
CDR3nt: TGTGCCTGGAGTTTGTCAACTCTTAATGGCTGCACCTTC
CDR3aa: CAWSLSTLNGCTF

d_gene: .
v_gene: TRBV13
j_gene: TRBJ2-7
abundance: .
CDR3nt: TGTGCCAGCAGCTTAGGTCCAGTAACCTACGAGCAGTACTTC
CDR3aa: CASSLGPVTYEQYF

d_gene: .
v_gene: TRBV7-2
j_gene: TRBJ1-5
abundance: .
CDR3nt: TGTGCCAGCAGCTTAGCGTTGATCAGCAATCAGCCCCAGCATTTT
CDR3aa: CASSLALISNQPQHF

d_gene: TRBD2
v_gene: TRBV28
j_gene: TRBJ2-7
abundance: .
CDR3nt: TGTGCCAGCAGTTTAATAGGCGGGTCTAGCGGATCCTACGAGCAGTACTTC
CDR3aa: CASSLIGGSSGSYEQYF

d_gene: .
v_gene: TRBV7-9
j_gene: TRBJ1-1
abundance: once
CDR3nt: TGTGCCAGCAGCTTAGGGGGCCAGGCGGGTGAAGCTTTCTTT
CDR3aa: CASSLGGQAGEAFF

d_gene: .
v_gene: TRBV6-5
j_gene: TRBJ1-2
abundance: .
CDR3nt: TGTGCCAGCAGTTACGGGAGTCCCCTCCGGGGCGGCTACACCTTC
CDR3aa: CASSYGSPLRGGYTF

d_gene: .
v_gene: TRBV30
j_gene: TRBJ1-3
abundance: .
CDR3nt: TGTGCCTGGAGCCCGGACGGCTCGCACTCTGGAAACACCATATATTTT
CDR3aa: CAWSPDGSHSGNTIYF

d_gene: .
v_gene: TRBV14
j_gene: TRBJ1-2
abundance: .
CDR3nt: TGTGCCAGCAGCCAAGGGAAGGGGAGCGGCTACACCTTC
CDR3aa: CASSQGKGSGYTF

d_gene: .
v_gene: TRBV13
j_gene: TRBJ2-3
abundance: .
CDR3nt: TGTGCCAGCAGCTTAGGGCAGGTCACAGATACGCAGTATTTT
CDR3aa: CASSLGQVTDTQYF

d_gene: .
v_gene: TRBV2
j_gene: TRBJ1-4
abundance: .
CDR3nt: TGTGCCAGCAGCCCCAAGCGCGGGTCGACTAATGAAAAACTGTTTTTT
CDR3aa: CASSPKRGSTNEKLFF

d_gene: .
v_gene: TRBV21-1
j_gene: TRBJ2-3
abundance: .
CDR3nt: TGTGCCAGCAGCAAATCGGAACCAACGACAGATACGCAGTATTTT
CDR3aa: CASSKSEPTTDTQYF

d_gene: .
v_gene: TRBV5-6
j_gene: TRBJ1-5
abundance: .
CDR3nt: TGTGCCAGCAGCTCGGGGCATCAGCCCCAGCATTTT
CDR3aa: CASSSGHQPQHF

d_gene: .
v_gene: TRBV5-4
j_gene: TRBJ2-5
abundance: .
CDR3nt: TGTGCCAGCAGCGGGAGGGGGCACGGGGAGACCCAGTACTTC
CDR3aa: CASSGRGHGETQYF

d_gene: .
v_gene: TRBV14
j_gene: TRBJ1-2
abundance: .
CDR3nt: TGTGCCAGCAGCCAAGGACAGATCTATGGCTACACCTTC
CDR3aa: CASSQGQIYGYTF

d_gene: .
v_gene: TRBV19
j_gene: TRBJ1-2
abundance: .
CDR3nt: TGTGCCAGTACGGGACGGAGACTCGCTAACTATGGCTACACCTTC
CDR3aa: CASTGRRLANYGYTF

d_gene: TRBD1
v_gene: TRBV25-1
j_gene: TRBJ1-3
abundance: .
CDR3nt: TGTGCCAGCAGTGCCGCGACAGGGTCCACCATATATTTT
CDR3aa: CASSAATGSTIYF

d_gene: .
v_gene: TRBV4-3
j_gene: TRBJ2-7
abundance: .
CDR3nt: TGCGCCAGCAGCCAAGAAGGGCCTGGGTTTAACGAGCAGTACTTC
CDR3aa: CASSQEGPGFNEQYF

d_gene: .
v_gene: TRBV28
j_gene: TRBJ2-1
abundance: once
CDR3nt: TGTGCCAGCAGTTTCGGTCTAGAAGGCTACAATGAGCAGTTCTTC
CDR3aa: CASSFGLEGYNEQFF

d_gene: .
v_gene: TRBV4-1
j_gene: TRBJ1-1
abundance: .
CDR3nt: TGCGCCAGCAGCCAAGAGGGTGTTTGGACTGAAGCTTTCTTT
CDR3aa: CASSQEGVWTEAFF

d_gene: .
v_gene: TRBV15
j_gene: TRBJ1-1
abundance: .
CDR3nt: TGTGCCACCAGCAGAGATACGGTGGACACTGAAGCTTTCTTT
CDR3aa: CATSRDTVDTEAFF